What follows are 28 T cell receptor beta chains derived from one specimen sequenced in a study of blood T cell repertoires in COVID-19. Sequencing was performed with immunoSEQ multiplex PCR; in TCRdb, only in-frame clones are kept and a portion is missing. The sample shows roughly 200,000 clones, approximately 85% of them seen only once. The source material was peripheral blood. The receptors derive from a woman aged 55-75 years with acute or convalescent COVID-19.

J is TRBJ1-4 and V is TRBV11-1; TRBD1 agrees at 9 bases. Germline V lookup: CDR1 SGHAT, CDR2 FQDESV (reference sequence). With V trimmed by 6 bases and J by 4 bases, 9 bases remained unmatched. The CDR3 contains 16 residues. The CDR3 loop is CASRRTGTGINEKLFF. The CDR3 nucleotides are TGTGCCAGCAGGCGGACCGGGACAGGGATTAATGAAAAACTGTTTTTT.

The chain joins TRBV10-2 to TRBJ2-7; 7 bases match TRBD1. The CDR3 is made up of 13 amino acids. Per germline, CDR1 WSHSY and CDR2 SAAADI. The ends lost 4 bases at V and 2 bases at J; junction bases unmatched: 2. The CDR3 sequence is CASSAGTAYEQYV. The CDR3 nucleotides are TGCGCCAGCAGTGCCGGGACAGCCTACGAGCAGTACGTC.

V gene TRBV7-2 combines with J gene TRBJ2-1, with TRBD2 matching 9 bases. The junction had 7 bases not matched to a gene; V was cut back by 5 bases and J by 14 bases. The CDR3 is 12 residues long. Germline V gene lookup returns CDR1 SGHTA and CDR2 FQGNSA. The CDR3 nucleotides are TGTGCCAGCAGCCCGTTGGCGGGAGGGAAGTTCTTC. It translates to CASSPLAGGKFF.

The CDR3 DNA follows: TGTGCCAGTTCGTCAGGGGGCAATCAGCCCCAGCATTTT. Protein: CASSSGGNQPQHF. The chain recombines TRBV19 with TRBJ1-5; D is possibly TRBD1 (6 bases). Trimming left V 8 bases short and J 2 bases short, with 10 bases between. The CDR3 has 13 residues. CDR1 and CDR2 (germline): LNHDA, SQIVND (reference sequence).

V is TRBV27 and J is TRBJ2-7, with no clear D. Trimming cost V 8 bases and J 3 bases, with 14 bases left between them. Germline lookup yields CDR1 MNHEY and CDR2 SMNVEV (reference sequence). There are 13 residues in the CDR3. The CDR3: CASRPLGVYEQYF. The CDR3 nucleotides read TGTGCCAGCCGTCCCCTCGGTGTCTACGAGCAGTACTTC.

The chain employs TRBV3-1 (or the pseudogene TRBV3-2) and TRBJ1-3; 9 bases align to TRBD1. Trimming removed 3 bases from V and 9 bases from J; junction bases left unmatched: 6. The germline V gene has CDR1 LGHDT and CDR2 YNNKEL (reference sequence). The CDR3 is made up of 14 amino acids. CDR3 residues: CASSQRDRESTIYF. As DNA, the CDR3 is TGTGCCAGCAGCCAGCGGGACAGGGAGAGCACCATATATTTT.

The V and J genes are TRBV14 and TRBJ1-3; D remains unclear. The CDR3 is 13 residues long. V lost 0 bases, J lost 6 bases, and 6 bases lay in between. CDR1 SGHDN and CDR2 FVKESK come from the germline V gene. CDR3 sequence: CASSQDLVNTIYF. CDR3 bases: TGTGCCAGCAGCCAAGATCTAGTAAACACCATATATTTT.

This chain uses TRBV6-5 with TRBJ1-6; tentative D call: TRBD1 (6 bases). Looked up from germline, CDR1 is MNHEY and CDR2 is SVGAGI. V was clipped by 3 bases and J by 0 bases, with 9 bases between them. This CDR3 is built from 16 residues. The CDR3 nucleotides read TGTGCCAGCAGTTATGGCAGGGGCTCCTATAATTCACCCCTCCACTTT. This sequence encodes CASSYGRGSYNSPLHF.

The chain recombines TRBV4-1 with TRBJ2-1; 8 positions agree with TRBD1. The V gene's germline CDR1 is MGHRA and CDR2 YSYEKL. The V and J ends lost 1 base and 6 bases, in that order; junction bases with no gene match: 5. The CDR3 spans 15 residues. CDR3 region: CASSQGQGPANEQFF. The CDR3 DNA reads TGCGCCAGCAGCCAAGGACAGGGGCCCGCCAATGAGCAGTTCTTC.

The genes are TRBV28 and TRBJ2-3; D uncertain. Germline-derived CDR1 and CDR2 are MDHEN and SYDVKM. This CDR3 is 15 amino acids long. With 4 bases removed from V and 2 bases from J, the gap between germline ends came to 13 bases. As DNA, the CDR3 is TGTGCCAGCAGTTCACCACCGCCGGTCACAGATACGCAGTATTTT. Its translation: CASSSPPPVTDTQYF.

The DNA for the CDR3 is TGTGCCAGCAGCTCTAGCGGGAGGGCCTCCGCCTACAATGAGCAGTTCTTC. It translates to CASSSSGRASAYNEQFF. The chain employs TRBV7-9 and TRBJ2-1; the match to TRBD2 covers 12 bases. The CDR3 length is 17 residues. V gave up 4 bases and J gave up 2 bases; unmatched junction bases: 6. The germline CDR1 and CDR2 sequences are SEHNR and FQNEAQ (reference sequence).

This chain joins TRBV28 and TRBJ2-7; tentatively, D is TRBD1 (6 bases). Per germline, CDR1 MDHEN and CDR2 SYDVKM. The V and J ends lost 7 bases and 9 bases respectively, with 16 bases between them. CDR3 length: 12 residues. The CDR3 nucleotides are TGTGCCAGCACCCAGACGGACAGCAGGCAGTACTTC. As protein: CASTQTDSRQYF.

The chain carries TRBV14 and TRBJ2-1; D is possibly TRBD2 (5 bases). Trimming took 5 bases from V and 6 from J, leaving 14 bases between them. The CDR3 sequence is 14 residues long. CDR1 and CDR2 (germline): SGHDN, FVKESK. DNA for the CDR3: TGTGCCAGCAGCGGGATAGCGCGATCCAATGAGCAGTTCTTC. It specifies CASSGIARSNEQFF.

CDR3 DNA: TGTGCCAGTAGTATAGGGGACAGGGGCCTCTCTGGAAACACCATATATTTT. This encodes CASSIGDRGLSGNTIYF. V usage is TRBV19 and J usage is TRBJ1-3; 10 nucleotides line up with TRBD1. The CDR3 totals 17 residues. Looked up from germline, CDR1 is LNHDA and CDR2 is SQIVND (reference sequence). V was clipped by 1 base and J by 0 bases; unmatched bases: 3.

In regard to this clone: Distinct nucleotide sequences in the sample also encode this CDR3. The V and J genes are TRBV30 and TRBJ1-5; D uncertain. The CDR3 has 13 amino acids. The V end was cut by 0 bases, the J end by 5 bases, with 8 bases between. Per the germline V gene, CDR1 is GTSNPN and CDR2 is SVGIG (reference sequence). For the CDR3, the DNA is TGTGCCTGGAGTGTAGCGGATTATCAGCCCCAGCATTTT. It is translated as CAWSVADYQPQHF.

The chain has TRBV7-2 and TRBJ1-5; possible D gene TRBD1, 6 bases. V lost 2 bases to trimming and J lost 7 bases, with 18 bases between them. This CDR3 is 16 amino acids long. CDR1 and CDR2 from the germline V gene are SGHTA and FQGNSA. The CDR3 sequence is CASSLNPVQGYQPQHF. The CDR3 region has the DNA TGTGCCAGCAGCTTAAATCCGGTCCAGGGGTACCAGCCCCAGCATTTT.

V is TRBV6-5 and J is TRBJ2-7, with a tentative D call TRBD2 (5 bases). Trimming removed 4 bases from V and 7 bases from J, with 14 bases in between. The CDR3 runs 13 residues. CDR1 is MNHEY and CDR2 is SVGAGI in the germline V gene. Here the CDR3 DNA reads TGTGCCAGCAGTTCCCCGAGAGGGCGGGAGCAGTACTTC. Residues: CASSSPRGREQYF.

This rearrangement joins TRBV11-2 to TRBJ2-2; 8 positions match TRBD1. Germline V gene lookup returns CDR1 SGHAT and CDR2 FQNNGV. This CDR3 comprises 15 residues. Germline trimming cut 1 base from V and 3 bases from J; bases unmatched to any gene: 1. CDR3 sequence reads: CASSLGDRYTGELFF. The CDR3 bases are TGTGCCAGCAGCTTAGGGGACAGGTACACCGGGGAGCTGTTTTTT.

This clone appeared once. The rearrangement joins TRBV5-1 to TRBJ2-7; TRBD1 aligns across 8 bases. The ends lost 5 bases at V and 0 bases at J; junction bases unmatched: 4. Germline V gene data show CDR1 as SGHRS and CDR2 as YFSETQ. This CDR3 is 14 amino acids long. This CDR3 reads CASRLGQDSYEQYV. The CDR3 DNA follows: TGCGCCAGCAGACTGGGACAGGACTCCTACGAGCAGTACGTC.

This chain uses TRBV19 with TRBJ2-1, with TRBD2 matching over 8 bases. CDR1 and CDR2 (germline): LNHDA, SQIVND (reference sequence). After removal of 4 bases from V and 7 bases from J, the junction contained 9 bases not matched to a gene. The CDR3 totals 15 residues. CDR3 nucleotides: TGTGCCAGTAGTACCGCGGGACTAGAAACTAATGAGCAGTTCTTC. It yields the protein CASSTAGLETNEQFF.

This chain joins TRBV6-5 and TRBJ1-2; D call uncertain. Germline CDR1 reads MNHEY; CDR2 reads SVGAGI. Between the trimmed V and J ends, which lost 4 bases and 5 bases, there was a span of 11 bases. The CDR3 has 13 amino acids. The CDR3 sequence: CASSSPSRYGYTF. DNA for the CDR3: TGTGCCAGCAGTTCCCCTAGTCGGTATGGCTACACCTTC.

The J gene is TRBJ2-1, the V gene TRBV4-2; maybe TRBD2 (6 bases). The V and J ends lost 4 bases and 6 bases respectively, with 10 bases between them. The V gene's germline CDR1 is LGHNA and CDR2 YNFKEQ. There are 13 residues in the CDR3. CDR3 nucleotides: TGTGCCAGCAGCCGGAGGGAGACCAATGAGCAGTTCTTC. It yields the protein CASSRRETNEQFF.

The genes are TRBV15 and TRBJ1-2; D call uncertain. The ends were cut back, 5 bases at V and 4 bases at J, with 14 bases in the middle. Germline-derived CDR1 and CDR2 are LNHNV and YYDKDF (reference sequence). The CDR3 totals 14 residues. CDR3 coding DNA: TGTGCCACCAGCCCGGATCCCAGCGTCTATGGCTACACCTTC. This gives the protein CATSPDPSVYGYTF.

The chain uses TRBV3-1 (or the pseudogene TRBV3-2) and TRBJ2-7, with D possibly being TRBD2 (6 bases). Trimming left V 4 bases short and J 4 bases short, with 14 bases between. The CDR3 runs 14 residues. CDR1 LGHDT and CDR2 YNNKEL come from the germline V gene (reference sequence). The CDR3 protein is CASSLGDFKYEQYF. CDR3 coding DNA: TGTGCCAGCAGCCTAGGGGACTTTAAATACGAGCAGTACTTC.

The chain couples TRBV24-1 to TRBJ2-3, with 10 bases matching TRBD2. The junction had 7 bases not matched to a gene; V was cut back by 3 bases and J by 5 bases. CDR1 and CDR2 from the germline V gene are KGHDR and SFDVKD. This CDR3 contains 16 residues. CDR3 nucleotide sequence: TGTGCCACCAGTGATACGAGCGGGAGGGCCATAGATACGCAGTATTTT. It specifies CATSDTSGRAIDTQYF.

The chain uses TRBV6-5 and TRBJ2-2, with a possible D match to TRBD1 (8 bases). There are 16 residues in the CDR3. Germline CDR1 MNHEY, CDR2 SVGAGI. Trimming stripped 3 bases from V and 2 bases from J, with 13 bases between. Here the CDR3 DNA reads TGTGCCAGCAGTTATACAGGGGGGGCAAACACCGGGGAGCTGTTTTTT. Its translation is CASSYTGGANTGELFF.

This chain connects TRBV5-1 to TRBJ2-3, with 7 bases lining up with TRBD2. After removal of 7 bases from V and 3 bases from J, the junction contained 8 bases not matched to a gene. CDR1 and CDR2 from the germline V gene are SGHRS and YFSETQ. The CDR3 totals 14 residues. This CDR3 is CASGLERDTDTQYF. CDR3 nucleotide sequence: TGCGCCAGCGGACTGGAGCGGGATACAGATACGCAGTATTTT.

The chain uses TRBV28 and TRBJ2-1, with D maybe TRBD2 (6 bases). The CDR3 runs 14 residues. CDR1 and CDR2 from the germline V gene are MDHEN and SYDVKM. V was trimmed by 6 bases and J by 0 bases, leaving 9 bases between them. CDR3 sequence: CASRIGSSYNEQFF. The DNA of the CDR3 is TGTGCCAGCAGAATCGGGAGCTCCTACAATGAGCAGTTCTTC.